The entry that follows covers one T cell receptor beta chain sequence. The library was made from cDNA and included unique molecular identifiers. MiXCR, run by TCRdb on the PCR reads, gives a single entry per CDR3 protein. The table shows fewer than 850,000 distinct CDR3 sequences, with 25% to 30% occurring only once. This entry is derived from a study of post-analysis software for immune sequencing data. Study-level information: Patients with relapsing-remitting, secondary progressive and progressive-relapsing multiple sclerosis courses were all represented.

The specimen sequenced was blood. This receptor was obtained from a girl aged 10-17 years with multiple sclerosis.

As DNA, the CDR3 is TGTGCCAGCAGTGCCTTGGGTAGCTATCCCTACAATGAGCAGTTCTTC. It specifies CASSALGSYPYNEQFF. The chain uses TRBV6-1 and TRBJ2-1; unclear D gene. V was shortened by 4 bases and J by 2 bases, with 15 bases between the two germline ends. The CDR3 runs to 16 residues. CDR1 is MNHNS and CDR2 is SASEGT in the germline V gene.